One and the same sample provided the 3 T cell receptor beta chains below, sequenced in a study of shared clonotypes between healthy human individuals. The protocol was immunoSEQ multiplex PCR, while the TCRdb copy is restricted to in-frame clones and leaves out a portion. The table shows some 2.3 million clones, with 80% to 95% occurring only once. The sample was naive CD4+ T cells from PBMCs. Sample subset: CD45RA+ positively selected. The receptors come from a young man in good health. Some clones in this sample may be carry-over from other donors' samples.

This chain uses TRBV11-1 with TRBJ2-2, with D tentatively TRBD2 (5 bases). CDR1 and CDR2 from the germline V gene are SGHAT and FQDESV (reference sequence). V gave up 2 bases and J gave up 0 bases, with 10 bases separating them. The CDR3 consists of 16 residues. The CDR3 reads CASSLNKRTNTGELFF. The CDR3 DNA sequence: TGTGCCAGCAGCTTAAACAAGCGGACGAACACCGGGGAGCTGTTTTTT.

The gene calls are TRBV9 and TRBJ2-3, with 8 nucleotides matching TRBD2. Germline V CDR1 and CDR2: SGDLS, YYNGEE. Trimming cost V 4 bases and J 1 base; bases outside gene matches: 5. The CDR3 is 15 residues long. The CDR3 protein is CASSFMTSGTDTQYF. The CDR3 DNA reads TGTGCCAGCAGCTTCATGACTAGCGGCACAGATACGCAGTATTTT.

Comment on this clone: Additional DNA sequences in this sample encode the identical CDR3. CDR3 protein: CASSLVVGGNYGYTF. Here the CDR3 DNA reads TGCGCCAGCAGCTTGGTCGTAGGGGGCAACTATGGCTACACCTTC. This sequence joins TRBV5-1 and TRBJ1-2; 7 bases line up with TRBD1. V lost 0 bases to trimming and J lost 2 bases; unmatched junction nucleotides: 4. The CDR3 is 15 residues long. CDR1 and CDR2 (germline): SGHRS, YFSETQ.